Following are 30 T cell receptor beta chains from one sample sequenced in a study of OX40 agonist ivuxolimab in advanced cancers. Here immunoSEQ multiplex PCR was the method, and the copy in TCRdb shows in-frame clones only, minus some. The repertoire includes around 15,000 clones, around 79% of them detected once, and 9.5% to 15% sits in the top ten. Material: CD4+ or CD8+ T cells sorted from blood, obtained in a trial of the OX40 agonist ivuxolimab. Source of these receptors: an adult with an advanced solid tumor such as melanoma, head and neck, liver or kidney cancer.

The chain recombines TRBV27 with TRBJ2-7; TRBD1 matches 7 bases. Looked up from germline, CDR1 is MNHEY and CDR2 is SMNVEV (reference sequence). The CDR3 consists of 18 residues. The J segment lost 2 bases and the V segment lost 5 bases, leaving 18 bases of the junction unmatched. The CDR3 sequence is CASSPYPGTVPAPYEQYF. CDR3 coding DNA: TGTGCCAGCAGTCCATACCCCGGGACAGTCCCGGCACCCTACGAGCAGTACTTC.

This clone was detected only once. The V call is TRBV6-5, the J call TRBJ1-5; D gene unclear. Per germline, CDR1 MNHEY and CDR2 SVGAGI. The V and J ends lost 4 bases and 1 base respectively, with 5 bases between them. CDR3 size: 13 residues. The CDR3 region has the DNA TGTGCCAGCAGTTTACGCAGCAATCAGCCCCAGCATTTT. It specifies CASSLRSNQPQHF.

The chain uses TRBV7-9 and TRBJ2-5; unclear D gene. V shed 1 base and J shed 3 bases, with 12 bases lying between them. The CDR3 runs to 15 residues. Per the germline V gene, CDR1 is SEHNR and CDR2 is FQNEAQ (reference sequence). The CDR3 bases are TGTGCCAGCAGCTTAGGGGGTAGGGATGAAGAGACCCAGTACTTC. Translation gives CASSLGGRDEETQYF.

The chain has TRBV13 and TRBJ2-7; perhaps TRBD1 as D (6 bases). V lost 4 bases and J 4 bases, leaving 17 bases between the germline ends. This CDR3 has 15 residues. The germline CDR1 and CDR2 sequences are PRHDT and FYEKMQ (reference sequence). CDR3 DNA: TGTGCCAGCAGCTCTCAGAGGACAGACAATTACGAGCAGTACTTC. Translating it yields CASSSQRTDNYEQYF.

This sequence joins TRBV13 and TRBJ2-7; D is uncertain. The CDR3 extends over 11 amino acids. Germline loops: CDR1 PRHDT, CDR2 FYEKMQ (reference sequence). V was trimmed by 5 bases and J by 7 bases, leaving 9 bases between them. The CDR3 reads CASSTAREQYF. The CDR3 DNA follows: TGTGCCAGCAGCACCGCGAGGGAGCAGTACTTC. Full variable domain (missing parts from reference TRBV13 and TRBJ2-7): AAGVIQSPRHLIKEKRETATLKCYPIPRHDTVYWYQQGPGQDPQFLISFYEKMQSDKGSIPDRFSAQQFSDYHSELNMSSLELGDSALYFCASSTAREQYFGPGTRLTVT.

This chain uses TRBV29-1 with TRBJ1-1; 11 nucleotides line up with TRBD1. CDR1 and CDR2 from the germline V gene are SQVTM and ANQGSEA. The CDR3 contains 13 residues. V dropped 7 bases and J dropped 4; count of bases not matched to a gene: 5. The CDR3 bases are TGCAGCGGCACGGGACAGGGGGGCACTGAAGCTTTCTTT. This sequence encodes CSGTGQGGTEAFF.

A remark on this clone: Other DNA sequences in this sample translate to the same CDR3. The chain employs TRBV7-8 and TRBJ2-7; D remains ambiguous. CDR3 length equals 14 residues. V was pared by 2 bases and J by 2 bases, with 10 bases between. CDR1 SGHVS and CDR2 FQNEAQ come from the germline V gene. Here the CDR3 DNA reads TGTGCCAGCAGCTTACTGGGCAGAACCTACGAGCAGTACTTC. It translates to CASSLLGRTYEQYF.

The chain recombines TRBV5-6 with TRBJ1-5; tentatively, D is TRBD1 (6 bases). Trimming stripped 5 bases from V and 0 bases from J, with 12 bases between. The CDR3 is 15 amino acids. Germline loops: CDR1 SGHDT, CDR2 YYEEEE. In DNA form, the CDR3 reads TGTGCCAGCAGTGGAACAGGGTATAGCAATCAGCCCCAGCATTTT. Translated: CASSGTGYSNQPQHF.

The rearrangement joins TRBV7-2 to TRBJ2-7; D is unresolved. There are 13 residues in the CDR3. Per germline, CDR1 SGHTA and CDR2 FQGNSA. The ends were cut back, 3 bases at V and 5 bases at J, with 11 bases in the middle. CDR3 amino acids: CASSFGWMDEQYF. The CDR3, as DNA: TGTGCCAGCAGCTTCGGCTGGATGGACGAGCAGTACTTC.

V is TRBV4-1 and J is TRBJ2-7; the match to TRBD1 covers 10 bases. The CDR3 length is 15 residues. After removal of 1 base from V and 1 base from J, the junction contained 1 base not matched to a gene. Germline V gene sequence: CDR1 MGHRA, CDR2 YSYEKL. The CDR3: CASSQGDRGSYEQYF. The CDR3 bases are TGCGCCAGCAGCCAAGGGGACAGGGGATCCTACGAGCAGTACTTC.

The CDR3 is CASSEAPLQGTSFYNEQFF. CDR3 in DNA: TGTGCCAGCAGTGAAGCTCCTCTACAAGGGACTAGCTTCTACAATGAGCAGTTCTTC. The rearrangement joins TRBV6-1 to TRBJ2-1; 9 bases align to TRBD2. Germline CDR1 MNHNS, CDR2 SASEGT. CDR3 size: 19 residues. J lost 3 bases, V lost 0 bases, and 12 bases had no gene match.

This CDR3 is CASSLAPEMNTEAFF. The CDR3 bases are TGTGCCAGCAGCTTGGCTCCAGAAATGAACACTGAAGCTTTCTTT. The chain is built from TRBV5-5 and TRBJ1-1; no firm D call. The CDR3 runs to 15 residues. Trimming left V 0 bases short and J 0 bases short, with 9 bases between. Germline lookup yields CDR1 SGHKS and CDR2 YYEKEE (reference sequence). Together with reference TRBV5-5 and TRBJ1-1, the CDR3 gives the full variable domain: DAGVTQSPTHLIKTRGQQVTLRCSPISGHKSVSWYQQVLGQGPQFIFQYYEKEERGRGNFPDRFSARQFPNYSSELNVNALLLGDSALYLCASSLAPEMNTEAFFGQGTRLTVV.

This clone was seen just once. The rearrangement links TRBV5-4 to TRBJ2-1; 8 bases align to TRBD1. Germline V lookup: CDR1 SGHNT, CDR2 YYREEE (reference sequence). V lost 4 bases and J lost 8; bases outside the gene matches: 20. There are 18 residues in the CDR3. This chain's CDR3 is CASSPRPAGTGVADEQFF. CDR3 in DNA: TGTGCCAGCAGCCCCCGACCCGCCGGGACAGGAGTAGCCGATGAGCAGTTCTTC.

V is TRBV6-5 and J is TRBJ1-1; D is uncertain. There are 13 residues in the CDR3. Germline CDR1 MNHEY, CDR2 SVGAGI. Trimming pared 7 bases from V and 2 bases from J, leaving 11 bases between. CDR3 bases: TGTGCCAGCACTGGCGACATAAACACTGAAGCTTTCTTT. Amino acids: CASTGDINTEAFF.

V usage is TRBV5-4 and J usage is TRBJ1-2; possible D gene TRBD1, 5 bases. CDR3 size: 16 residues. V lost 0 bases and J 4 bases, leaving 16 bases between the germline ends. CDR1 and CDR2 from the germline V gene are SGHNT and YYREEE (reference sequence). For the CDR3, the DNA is TGTGCCAGCAGCTTGGCCGAGGAGGGGCTTAGCTATGGCTACACCTTC. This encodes CASSLAEEGLSYGYTF.

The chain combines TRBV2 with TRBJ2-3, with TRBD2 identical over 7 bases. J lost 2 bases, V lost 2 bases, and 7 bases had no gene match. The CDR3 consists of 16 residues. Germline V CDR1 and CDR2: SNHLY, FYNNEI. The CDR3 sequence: CASSELAGEFTDTQYF. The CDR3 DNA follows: TGTGCCAGCAGTGAACTGGCGGGGGAGTTCACAGATACGCAGTATTTT.

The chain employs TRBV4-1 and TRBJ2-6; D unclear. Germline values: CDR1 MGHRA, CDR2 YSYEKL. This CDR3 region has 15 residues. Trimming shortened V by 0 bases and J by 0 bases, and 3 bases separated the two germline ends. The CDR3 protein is CASSQENSGANVLTF. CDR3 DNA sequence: TGCGCCAGCAGCCAAGAGAACTCTGGGGCCAACGTCCTGACTTTC.

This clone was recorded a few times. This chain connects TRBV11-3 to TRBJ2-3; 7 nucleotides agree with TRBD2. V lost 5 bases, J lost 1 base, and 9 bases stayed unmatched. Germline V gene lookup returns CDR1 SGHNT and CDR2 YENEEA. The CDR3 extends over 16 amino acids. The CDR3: CASSRQTSLGTDTQYF. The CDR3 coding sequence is TGTGCCAGCAGCCGGCAGACTAGCTTGGGCACAGATACGCAGTATTTT.

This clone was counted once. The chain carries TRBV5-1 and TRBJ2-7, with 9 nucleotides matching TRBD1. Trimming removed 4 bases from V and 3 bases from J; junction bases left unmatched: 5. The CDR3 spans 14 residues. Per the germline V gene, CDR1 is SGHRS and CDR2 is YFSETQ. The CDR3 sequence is CASSLGQGRYEQYF. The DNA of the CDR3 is TGCGCCAGCAGCCTCGGACAGGGGCGCTACGAGCAGTACTTC.

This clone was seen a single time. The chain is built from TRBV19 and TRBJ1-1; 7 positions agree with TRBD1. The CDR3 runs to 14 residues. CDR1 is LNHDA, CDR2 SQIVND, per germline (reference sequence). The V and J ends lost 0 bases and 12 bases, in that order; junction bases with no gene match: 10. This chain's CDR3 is CASSIEPTGTETFF. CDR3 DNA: TGTGCCAGTAGTATAGAACCGACAGGGACGGAAACTTTCTTT.

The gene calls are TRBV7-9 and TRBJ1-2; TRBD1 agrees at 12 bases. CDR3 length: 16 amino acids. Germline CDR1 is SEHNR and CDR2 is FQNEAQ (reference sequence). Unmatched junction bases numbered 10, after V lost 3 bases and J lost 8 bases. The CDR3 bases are TGTGCCAGCAGCTTTCCGGGACAGGGGGCGTCGACCGGCTACACCTTC. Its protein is CASSFPGQGASTGYTF.

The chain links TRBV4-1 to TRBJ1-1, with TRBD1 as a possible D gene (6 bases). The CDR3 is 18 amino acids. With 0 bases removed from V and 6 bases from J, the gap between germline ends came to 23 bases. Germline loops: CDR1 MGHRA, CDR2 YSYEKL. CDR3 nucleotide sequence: TGCGCCAGCAGCCAAGATGGGGGGGGCAGCAGGGGTGCGGCTGAAGCTTTCTTT. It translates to CASSQDGGGSRGAAEAFF.

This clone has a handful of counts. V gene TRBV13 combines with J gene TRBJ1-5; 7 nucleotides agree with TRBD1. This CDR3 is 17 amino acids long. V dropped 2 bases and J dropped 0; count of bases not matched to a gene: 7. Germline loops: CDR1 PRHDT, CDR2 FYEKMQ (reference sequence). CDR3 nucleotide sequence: TGTGCCAGCAGCTTACAGGGGGAAGGAGGTAGCAATCAGCCCCAGCATTTT. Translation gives CASSLQGEGGSNQPQHF.

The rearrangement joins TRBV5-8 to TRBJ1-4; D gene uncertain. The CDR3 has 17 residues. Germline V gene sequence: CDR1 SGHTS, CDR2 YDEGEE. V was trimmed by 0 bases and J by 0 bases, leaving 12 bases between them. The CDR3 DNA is TGTGCCAGCAGCTTGGGTCAGACTCCTGCAACTAATGAAAAACTGTTTTTT. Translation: CASSLGQTPATNEKLFF.

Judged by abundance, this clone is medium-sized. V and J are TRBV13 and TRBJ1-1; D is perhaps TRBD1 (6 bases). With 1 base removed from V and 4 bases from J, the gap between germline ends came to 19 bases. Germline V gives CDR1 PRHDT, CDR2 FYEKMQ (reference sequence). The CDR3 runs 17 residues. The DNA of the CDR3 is TGTGCCAGCAGCTTAGATGGGACATATGATACAGCCACTGAAGCTTTCTTT. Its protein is CASSLDGTYDTATEAFF.

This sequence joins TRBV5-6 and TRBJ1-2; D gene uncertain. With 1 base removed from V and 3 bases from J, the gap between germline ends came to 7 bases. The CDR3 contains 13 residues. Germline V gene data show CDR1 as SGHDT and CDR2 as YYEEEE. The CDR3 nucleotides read TGTGCCAGCAGCTTGACAGAGTACTATGGCTACACCTTC. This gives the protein CASSLTEYYGYTF.

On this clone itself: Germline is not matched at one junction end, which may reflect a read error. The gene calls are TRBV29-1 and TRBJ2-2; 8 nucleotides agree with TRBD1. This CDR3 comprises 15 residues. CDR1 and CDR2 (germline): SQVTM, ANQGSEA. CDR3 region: CSVPGQASEHRGAVF. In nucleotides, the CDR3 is TGCAGCGTCCCGGGACAGGCCTCCGAACACCGGGGAGCTGTTTTT.

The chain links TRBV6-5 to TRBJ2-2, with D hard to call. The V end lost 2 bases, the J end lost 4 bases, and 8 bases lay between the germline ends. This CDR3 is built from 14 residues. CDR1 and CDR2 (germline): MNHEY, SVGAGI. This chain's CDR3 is CASSYPLPTGELFF. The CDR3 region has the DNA TGTGCCAGCAGTTACCCCCTCCCCACCGGGGAGCTGTTTTTT.

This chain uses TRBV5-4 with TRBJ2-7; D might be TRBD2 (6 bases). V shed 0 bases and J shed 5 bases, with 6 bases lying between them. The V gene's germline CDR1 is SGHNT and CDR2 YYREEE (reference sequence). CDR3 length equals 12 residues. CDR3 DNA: TGTGCCAGCAGCTTGGGGGGGGACGAGCAGTACTTC. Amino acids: CASSLGGDEQYF.

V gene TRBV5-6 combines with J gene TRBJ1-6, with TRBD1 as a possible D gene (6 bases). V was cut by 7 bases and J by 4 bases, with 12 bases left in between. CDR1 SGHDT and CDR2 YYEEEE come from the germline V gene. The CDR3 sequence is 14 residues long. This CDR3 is CASSAGQYNSPLHF. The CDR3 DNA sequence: TGTGCCAGCTCCGCGGGACAATATAATTCACCCCTCCACTTT.